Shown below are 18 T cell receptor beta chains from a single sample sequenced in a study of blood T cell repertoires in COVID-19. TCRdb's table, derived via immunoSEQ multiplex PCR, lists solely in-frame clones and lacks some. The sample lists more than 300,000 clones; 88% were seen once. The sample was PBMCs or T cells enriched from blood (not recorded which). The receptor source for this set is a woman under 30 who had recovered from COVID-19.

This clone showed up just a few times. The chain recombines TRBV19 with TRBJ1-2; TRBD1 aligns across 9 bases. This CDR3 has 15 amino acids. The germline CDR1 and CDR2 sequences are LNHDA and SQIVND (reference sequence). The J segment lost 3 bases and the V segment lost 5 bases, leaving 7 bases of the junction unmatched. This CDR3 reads CASSAGTGFDYGYTF. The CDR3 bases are TGTGCCAGTAGTGCAGGGACAGGGTTCGACTATGGCTACACCTTC.

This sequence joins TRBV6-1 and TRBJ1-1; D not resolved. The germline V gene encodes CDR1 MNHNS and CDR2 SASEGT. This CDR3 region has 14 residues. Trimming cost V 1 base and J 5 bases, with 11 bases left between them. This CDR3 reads CASSEGTGGTEAFF. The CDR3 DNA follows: TGTGCCAGCAGTGAAGGGACCGGCGGGACTGAAGCTTTCTTT.

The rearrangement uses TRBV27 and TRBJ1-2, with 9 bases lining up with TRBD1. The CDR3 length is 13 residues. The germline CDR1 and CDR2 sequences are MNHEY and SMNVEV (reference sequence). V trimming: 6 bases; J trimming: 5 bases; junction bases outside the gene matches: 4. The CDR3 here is CASRKTGGYGYTF. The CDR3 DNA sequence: TGTGCCAGCAGAAAGACAGGGGGTTATGGCTACACCTTC.

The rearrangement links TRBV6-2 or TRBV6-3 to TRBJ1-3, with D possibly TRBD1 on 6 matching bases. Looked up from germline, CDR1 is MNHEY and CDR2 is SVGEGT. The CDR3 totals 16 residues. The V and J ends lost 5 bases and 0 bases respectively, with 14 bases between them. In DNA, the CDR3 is TGTGCCAGCAGTATCGGACAGATCTACTCTGGAAACACCATATATTTT. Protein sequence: CASSIGQIYSGNTIYF.

CDR3 nucleotide sequence: TGTGCCAGCAGTGAGATTTCCGGGACAGGTGATCAGGACGAGCAGTACTTC. Protein product: CASSEISGTGDQDEQYF. This chain links TRBV2 with TRBJ2-7; 8 positions match TRBD1. Germline trimming cut 3 bases from V and 5 bases from J; bases unmatched to any gene: 15. The CDR3 is 17 amino acids. Germline-derived CDR1 and CDR2 are SNHLY and FYNNEI.

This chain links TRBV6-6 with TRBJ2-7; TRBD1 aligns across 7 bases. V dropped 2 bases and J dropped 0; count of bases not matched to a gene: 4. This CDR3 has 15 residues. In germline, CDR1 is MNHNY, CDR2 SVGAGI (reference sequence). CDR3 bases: TGTGCCAGCAGTTACGGGGACAGAGTCTCCTACGAGCAGTACTTC. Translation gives CASSYGDRVSYEQYF.

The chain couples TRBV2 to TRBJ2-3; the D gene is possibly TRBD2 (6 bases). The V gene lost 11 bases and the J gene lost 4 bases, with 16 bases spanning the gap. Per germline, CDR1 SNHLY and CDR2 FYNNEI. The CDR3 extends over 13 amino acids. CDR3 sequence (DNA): TGTGCCGTTCAGAGGGACTCTGCAGATACGCAGTATTTT. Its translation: CAVQRDSADTQYF.

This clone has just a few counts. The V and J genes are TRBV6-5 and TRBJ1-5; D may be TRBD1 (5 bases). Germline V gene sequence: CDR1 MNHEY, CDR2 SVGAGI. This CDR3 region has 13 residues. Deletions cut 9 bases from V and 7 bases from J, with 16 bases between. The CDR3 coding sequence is TGTGCCAGTTCTCGCGGGGGTTTACAGCCCCAGCATTTT. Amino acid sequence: CASSRGGLQPQHF.

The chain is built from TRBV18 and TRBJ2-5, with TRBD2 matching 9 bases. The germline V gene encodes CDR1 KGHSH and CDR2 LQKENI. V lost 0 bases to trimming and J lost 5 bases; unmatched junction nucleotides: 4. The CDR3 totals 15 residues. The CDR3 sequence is CASSPPGLALETQYF. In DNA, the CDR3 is TGTGCCAGCTCACCACCGGGACTAGCTTTGGAGACCCAGTACTTC.

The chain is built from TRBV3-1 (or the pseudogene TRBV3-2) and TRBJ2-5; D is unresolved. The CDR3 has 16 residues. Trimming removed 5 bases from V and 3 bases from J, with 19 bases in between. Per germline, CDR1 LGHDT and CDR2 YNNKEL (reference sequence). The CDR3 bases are TGTGCCAGCAGCTTCATTTTTGAGGCGGATAAAGAGACCCAGTACTTC. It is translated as CASSFIFEADKETQYF.

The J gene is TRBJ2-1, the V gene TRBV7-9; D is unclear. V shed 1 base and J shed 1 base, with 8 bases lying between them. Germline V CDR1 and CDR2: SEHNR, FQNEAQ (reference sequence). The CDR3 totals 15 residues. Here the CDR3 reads CASSLEGGSYNEQFF. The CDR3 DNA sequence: TGTGCCAGCAGCTTAGAAGGCGGTTCCTACAATGAGCAGTTCTTC.

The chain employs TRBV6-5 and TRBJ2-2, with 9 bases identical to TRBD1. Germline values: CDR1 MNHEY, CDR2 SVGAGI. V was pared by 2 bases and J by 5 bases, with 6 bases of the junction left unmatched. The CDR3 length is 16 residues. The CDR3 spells CASSYAGTGLTGELFF. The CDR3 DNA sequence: TGTGCCAGCAGTTACGCCGGGACAGGGTTAACCGGGGAGCTGTTTTTT.

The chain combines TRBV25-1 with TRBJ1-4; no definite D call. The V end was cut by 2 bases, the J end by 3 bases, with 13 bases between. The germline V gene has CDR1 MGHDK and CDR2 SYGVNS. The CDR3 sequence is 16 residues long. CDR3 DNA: TGTGCCAGCAGTGAACCGGATCTAGGCCCTAATGAAAAACTGTTTTTT. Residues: CASSEPDLGPNEKLFF.

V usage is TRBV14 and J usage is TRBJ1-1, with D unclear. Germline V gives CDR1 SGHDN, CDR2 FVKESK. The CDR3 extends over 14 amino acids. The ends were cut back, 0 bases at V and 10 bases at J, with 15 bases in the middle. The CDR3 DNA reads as TGTGCCAGCAGCCAAGAGGTGGACTCGAGTCGAGCTTTCTTT. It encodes CASSQEVDSSRAFF.

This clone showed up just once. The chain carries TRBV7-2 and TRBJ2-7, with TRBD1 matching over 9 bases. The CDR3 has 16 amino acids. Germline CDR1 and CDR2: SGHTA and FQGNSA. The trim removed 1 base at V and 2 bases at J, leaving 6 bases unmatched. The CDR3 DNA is TGTGCCAGCAGCTTAGTGTTCGGGACAGGGACCTACGAGCAGTACTTC. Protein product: CASSLVFGTGTYEQYF.

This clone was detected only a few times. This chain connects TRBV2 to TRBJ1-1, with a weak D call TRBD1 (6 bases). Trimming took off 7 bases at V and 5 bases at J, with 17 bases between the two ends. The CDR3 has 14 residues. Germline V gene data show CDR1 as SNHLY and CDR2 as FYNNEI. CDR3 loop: CASTLARGRTEAFF. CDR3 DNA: TGTGCCAGCACTTTAGCCAGGGGAAGGACTGAAGCTTTCTTT.

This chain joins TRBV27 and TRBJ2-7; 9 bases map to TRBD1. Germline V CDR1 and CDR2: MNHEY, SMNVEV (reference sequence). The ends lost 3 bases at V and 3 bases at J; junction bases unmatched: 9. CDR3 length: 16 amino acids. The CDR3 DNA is TGTGCCAGCAGTTTGTCACAGGGGGCTTTGTACTACGAGCAGTACTTC. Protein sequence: CASSLSQGALYYEQYF.

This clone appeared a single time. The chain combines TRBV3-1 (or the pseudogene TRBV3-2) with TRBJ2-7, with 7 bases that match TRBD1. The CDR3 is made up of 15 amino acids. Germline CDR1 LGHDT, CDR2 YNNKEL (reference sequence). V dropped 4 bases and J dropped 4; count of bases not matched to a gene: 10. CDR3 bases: TGTGCCAGCAGCCCCAAGACAGGGCGCAGATACGAGCAGTACTTC. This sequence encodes CASSPKTGRRYEQYF.